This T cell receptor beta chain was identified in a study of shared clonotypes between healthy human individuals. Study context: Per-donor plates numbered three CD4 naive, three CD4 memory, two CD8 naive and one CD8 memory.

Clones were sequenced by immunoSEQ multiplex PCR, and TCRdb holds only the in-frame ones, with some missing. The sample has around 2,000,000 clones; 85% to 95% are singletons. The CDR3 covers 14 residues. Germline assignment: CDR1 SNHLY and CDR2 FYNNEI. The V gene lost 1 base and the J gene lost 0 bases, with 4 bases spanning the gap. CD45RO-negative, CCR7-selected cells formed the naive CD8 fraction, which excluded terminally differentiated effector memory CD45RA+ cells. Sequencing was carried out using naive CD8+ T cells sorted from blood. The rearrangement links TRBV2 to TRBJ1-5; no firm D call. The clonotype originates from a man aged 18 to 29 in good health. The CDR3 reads CASSEVDSNQPQHF. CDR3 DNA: TGTGCCAGCAGTGAAGTAGATAGCAATCAGCCCCAGCATTTT.